This entry lists 32 T cell receptor beta chains sequenced from one sample in a study of shared clonotypes between healthy human individuals. The repertoire was sequenced with immunoSEQ multiplex PCR; TCRdb's copy has only in-frame clones and lacks some. The sample lists around 2.3 million clones, more than 90% seen once, with roughly 0.13% in the top ten. Sequencing used naive CD4+ T cells sorted from blood. Sample subset: CD45RA+ positively selected. Receptors were obtained from a young man in good health.

The chain employs TRBV12-5 and TRBJ2-5, with 14 nucleotides matching TRBD2. V was pared by 1 base and J by 4 bases, with 5 bases of the junction left unmatched. Germline loops: CDR1 LGHNT, CDR2 FRNRAP. This CDR3 is 17 amino acids long. CDR3 in amino acids: CASGLGQTSGRGETQYF. The CDR3 coding sequence is TGTGCTAGTGGTTTGGGCCAGACTAGCGGGAGGGGAGAGACCCAGTACTTC. The full variable domain, its missing parts supplied by reference TRBV12-5 and TRBJ2-5, is DARVTQTPRHKVTEMGQEVTMRCQPILGHNTVFWYRQTMMQGLELLAYFRNRAPLDDSGMPKDRFSAEMPDATLATLKIQPSEPRDSAVYFCASGLGQTSGRGETQYFGPGTRLLVL.

The chain recombines TRBV7-9 with TRBJ2-3; D possibly corresponds to TRBD2 (6 bases). Germline V CDR1 and CDR2: SEHNR, FQNEAQ (reference sequence). The CDR3 has 15 amino acids. Trimming took 7 bases from V and 3 from J, leaving 17 bases between them. For the CDR3, the DNA is TGTGCCAGCAAGCGGGCGACCTCGGGAACAGATACGCAGTATTTT. Protein sequence: CASKRATSGTDTQYF. Full variable domain (remainder filled in from reference TRBV7-9 and TRBJ2-3): DTGVSQNPRHKITKRGQNVTFRCDPISEHNRLYWYRQTLGQGPEFLTYFQNEAQLEKSRLLSDRFSAERPKGSFSTLEIQRTEQGDSAMYLCASKRATSGTDTQYFGPGTRLTVL.

This clone has only a few counts. This chain joins TRBV7-2 and TRBJ1-2, with 10 bases lining up with TRBD1. The germline gives CDR1 SGHTA, CDR2 FQGNSA. The CDR3 totals 12 residues. The junction had 5 bases not matched to a gene; V was cut back by 8 bases and J by 8 bases. CDR3 nucleotides: TGTGCCAGCTCGACAGGGGGCAGGGGCTACACCTTC. Its translation is CASSTGGRGYTF. Full variable domain (outside the CDR3, taken from reference TRBV7-2 and TRBJ1-2): GAGVSQSPSNKVTEKGKDVELRCDPISGHTALYWYRQSLGQGLEFLIYFQGNSAPDKSGLPSDRFSAERTGGSVSTLTIQRTQQEDSAVYLCASSTGGRGYTFGSGTRLTVV.

The chain's CDR3 is CASSLGGAANEKLFF. CDR3 nucleotide sequence: TGTGCCAGCAGTTTAGGGGGGGCGGCTAATGAAAAACTGTTTTTT. This chain links TRBV28 with TRBJ1-4, with D possibly TRBD1 on 6 matching bases. The CDR3 extends over 15 amino acids. The germline V and J ends were trimmed by 2 bases and 3 bases, with 10 bases remaining between them. The germline V gene has CDR1 MDHEN and CDR2 SYDVKM.

This sequence joins TRBV10-1 and TRBJ2-2, with unresolved D. Trimming cost V 9 bases and J 3 bases, with 11 bases left between them. Germline CDR1 and CDR2: WNHNN and SYGVQD (reference sequence). The CDR3 contains 13 residues. CDR3 protein: CAREGLHTGELFF. In DNA, the CDR3 is TGCGCCAGGGAAGGTCTACACACCGGGGAGCTGTTTTTT.

This chain connects TRBV28 to TRBJ2-4; no reliable D call. The germline gives CDR1 MDHEN, CDR2 SYDVKM. V lost 5 bases, J lost 0 bases, and 11 bases lay in between. CDR3 length: 15 amino acids. CDR3 protein: CASSPTYLAKNIQYF. The DNA for the CDR3 is TGTGCCAGCAGTCCCACCTATTTAGCCAAAAACATTCAGTACTTC.

The chain uses TRBV4-1 and TRBJ1-2; D call uncertain. This CDR3 has 14 residues. V was clipped by 0 bases and J by 4 bases, with 9 bases between them. Germline values: CDR1 MGHRA, CDR2 YSYEKL. This CDR3 reads CASSQDPRLYGYTF. CDR3 DNA sequence: TGCGCCAGCAGCCAAGATCCACGGCTCTATGGCTACACCTTC.

The chain has TRBV30 and TRBJ2-1; D not resolved. The germline V and J ends were trimmed by 1 base and 6 bases, with 13 bases remaining between them. CDR1 and CDR2 (germline): GTSNPN, SVGIG (reference sequence). The CDR3 extends over 14 amino acids. CDR3 protein: CAWSAAPLANEQFF. CDR3 nucleotides: TGTGCCTGGAGTGCGGCCCCCCTCGCCAATGAGCAGTTCTTC.

The CDR3 DNA reads as TGTGCCAGCACATTGGGACAGATGAACACTGAAGCTTTCTTT. As protein: CASTLGQMNTEAFF. The chain is built from TRBV6-1 and TRBJ1-1; 7 bases are shared with TRBD1. Trimming at V came to 7 bases and at J to 0 bases, leaving 5 bases not matched to a gene. The CDR3 has 14 residues. CDR1 and CDR2 from the germline V gene are MNHNS and SASEGT.

This clone showed up just a few times. V usage is TRBV25-1 and J usage is TRBJ1-2; TRBD1 might be the D (5 bases). CDR1 and CDR2 (germline): MGHDK, SYGVNS. V was cut by 6 bases and J by 8 bases, with 7 bases left in between. This CDR3 region has 10 residues. The chain's CDR3 is CASRGLGYTF. DNA of the CDR3: TGTGCCAGCAGGGGGCTAGGCTACACCTTC.

The rearrangement joins TRBV9 to TRBJ2-2; D is unresolved. V dropped 0 bases and J dropped 8 bases, with 8 bases sitting between them. This CDR3 contains 13 residues. Germline V gene lookup returns CDR1 SGDLS and CDR2 YYNGEE. For the CDR3, the DNA is TGTGCCAGCAGCGTAGAGCCCAGAGGGGAGCTGTTTTTT. Protein product: CASSVEPRGELFF.

The chain couples TRBV11-3 to TRBJ2-1, with D maybe TRBD1 (5 bases). The CDR3 is 16 residues long. CDR1 is SGHNT, CDR2 YENEEA, per germline. V shed 5 bases and J shed 0 bases, with 14 bases lying between them. The CDR3 DNA reads TGTGCCAGCAGCACCAGGACATCCGGCTCCTACAATGAGCAGTTCTTC. Translated, it gives CASSTRTSGSYNEQFF.

The table lists this clone with a count of one. The same CDR3 can be traced to other DNA sequences in this sample. The chain links TRBV18 to TRBJ1-1, with a possible D match to TRBD1 (6 bases). CDR1 is KGHSH and CDR2 is LQKENI in the germline V gene. CDR3 length: 15 residues. Trimming took off 0 bases at V and 1 base at J, with 9 bases between the two ends. The CDR3 sequence: CASSPPGQTNTEAFF. The CDR3 DNA is TGTGCCAGCTCACCACCGGGACAAACGAACACTGAAGCTTTCTTT. Supplemented by reference TRBV18 and TRBJ1-1, the full variable domain reads NAGVMQNPRHLVRRRGQEARLRCSPMKGHSHVYWYRQLPEEGLKFMVYLQKENIIDESGMPKERFSAEFPKEGPSILRIQQVVRGDSAAYFCASSPPGQTNTEAFFGQGTRLTVV.

The genes are TRBV15 and TRBJ2-5; 8 bases are shared with TRBD2. Germline V gene lookup returns CDR1 LNHNV and CDR2 YYDKDF (reference sequence). V shed 2 bases, J shed 1 base, and the junction held 9 bases outside the gene matches. The CDR3 length is 17 residues. CDR3 sequence: CATSRLSGGAPQETQYF. The CDR3 nucleotides are TGTGCCACCAGCAGACTGAGCGGGGGAGCACCCCAAGAGACCCAGTACTTC.

V is TRBV28 and J is TRBJ1-1; no definite D call. The germline V gene encodes CDR1 MDHEN and CDR2 SYDVKM. CDR3 length equals 16 residues. The V and J ends lost 5 bases and 3 bases respectively, with 19 bases between them. The CDR3 loop reads CASSPGRTGTDTEAFF. In DNA, the CDR3 is TGTGCCAGCAGTCCCGGACGAACGGGCACGGACACTGAAGCTTTCTTT.

This chain uses TRBV10-3 with TRBJ2-3; D remains ambiguous. Germline lookup yields CDR1 ENHRY and CDR2 SYGVKD. V was cut by 8 bases and J by 2 bases, with 14 bases left in between. The length of the CDR3 is 14 residues. Here the CDR3 DNA reads TGTGCCATCGGGCCCGGGTCCGTCACAGATACGCAGTATTTT. Protein product: CAIGPGSVTDTQYF.

V usage is TRBV30 and J usage is TRBJ2-7; possibly TRBD1 for D (6 bases). The germline V gene has CDR1 GTSNPN and CDR2 SVGIG (reference sequence). V was pared by 0 bases and J by 3 bases, with 12 bases between. This CDR3 has 14 residues. This chain's CDR3 is CAWSVWGTLYEQYF. CDR3 in DNA: TGTGCCTGGAGTGTATGGGGGACACTCTACGAGCAGTACTTC. Variable domain in full (rest from reference TRBV30 and TRBJ2-7): SQTIHQWPATLVQPVGSPLSLECTVEGTSNPNLYWYRQAAGRGLQLLFYSVGIGQISSEVPQNLSASRPQDRQFILSSKKLLLSDSGFYLCAWSVWGTLYEQYFGPGTRLTVT.

The chain combines TRBV29-1 with TRBJ2-3, with D tentatively TRBD1 (6 bases). With 8 bases removed from V and 3 bases from J, the gap between germline ends came to 15 bases. Germline V gene data show CDR1 as SQVTM and CDR2 as ANQGSEA. This CDR3 comprises 13 residues. The CDR3 sequence is CSSPTQGTDTQYF. The CDR3 DNA reads as TGCAGCTCCCCTACTCAGGGGACAGATACGCAGTATTTT.

V is TRBV30 and J is TRBJ1-5; TRBD1 matches 7 bases. The CDR3 runs 13 residues. Germline V lookup: CDR1 GTSNPN, CDR2 SVGIG (reference sequence). The V and J ends lost 3 bases and 3 bases, in that order; junction bases with no gene match: 2. CDR3 sequence: CAWRGQNNQPQHF. CDR3 nucleotide sequence: TGTGCCTGGAGGGGACAGAACAATCAGCCCCAGCATTTT.

The J gene is TRBJ2-7, the V gene TRBV9, with D perhaps TRBD1 or TRBD2 (5 bases each). Germline V CDR1 and CDR2: SGDLS, YYNGEE. The CDR3 consists of 14 residues. The V and J ends lost 1 base and 2 bases respectively, with 10 bases between them. The DNA of the CDR3 is TGTGCCAGCAGCGTACGGGACGGGACCTACGAGCAGTACTTC. It codes for CASSVRDGTYEQYF.

The V call is TRBV7-2, the J call TRBJ2-3; 12 positions match TRBD2. This CDR3 contains 15 residues. The V segment lost 4 bases and the J segment 5 bases; nucleotides outside the gene matches: 4. Per the germline V gene, CDR1 is SGHTA and CDR2 is FQGNSA. CDR3 amino acids: CASSSPGLAGDTQYF. The CDR3 coding sequence is TGTGCCAGCAGCTCCCCGGGACTAGCGGGAGATACGCAGTATTTT.

The J gene is TRBJ1-6, the V gene TRBV6-6, with unresolved D. Trimming removed 10 bases from V and 8 bases from J, with 15 bases in between. Germline V CDR1 and CDR2: MNHNY, SVGAGI (reference sequence). The CDR3 totals 13 residues. The CDR3 is CATLRTLHSPLHF. The CDR3 DNA sequence: TGTGCCACTCTGCGTACCCTTCATTCACCCCTCCACTTT.

The chain links TRBV5-5 to TRBJ2-7; tentative D call: TRBD1 (7 bases). CDR1 and CDR2 (germline): SGHKS, YYEKEE (reference sequence). Trimming stripped 0 bases from V and 1 base from J, with 11 bases between. The CDR3 sequence is 15 residues long. Written as DNA, the CDR3 is TGTGCCAGCAGCTTGGAGGCGGGACAGTCCTACGAGCAGTACTTC. Protein: CASSLEAGQSYEQYF.

This sequence joins TRBV5-1 and TRBJ1-1; D is undetermined. CDR1 SGHRS and CDR2 YFSETQ come from the germline V gene. V was cut by 3 bases and J by 6 bases, with 21 bases left in between. The CDR3 has 16 residues. DNA for the CDR3: TGCGCCAGCAGCTACCTGGGCCTCAAGGAGAGTGCTGAAGCTTTCTTT. The encoded protein is CASSYLGLKESAEAFF.

V and J are TRBV4-3 and TRBJ2-3; the match to TRBD2 covers 10 bases. Germline V gene sequence: CDR1 LGHNA, CDR2 YSLEER. The CDR3 length is 18 residues. J was trimmed by 0 bases and V by 0 bases; bases with no gene match: 6. CDR3 in DNA: TGCGCCAGCAGCCAAGATCGTAGTAGCGGGAGGAGCACAGATACGCAGTATTTT. As protein: CASSQDRSSGRSTDTQYF.

V gene TRBV4-1 combines with J gene TRBJ1-4; D ambiguous. The ends were cut back, 8 bases at V and 3 bases at J, with 10 bases in the middle. This CDR3 is built from 13 residues. Germline CDR1 is MGHRA and CDR2 is YSYEKL. CDR3 sequence (DNA): TGCGCCAGCGGTGGGCGGCCTAATGAAAAACTGTTTTTT. Its translation: CASGGRPNEKLFF.

This sequence joins TRBV7-9 and TRBJ2-1; TRBD2 matches at 11 bases. The CDR3 consists of 16 residues. J was trimmed by 4 bases and V by 3 bases; bases with no gene match: 5. The germline gives CDR1 SEHNR, CDR2 FQNEAQ (reference sequence). This CDR3 is CASSLTSGKLYNEQFF. The CDR3 region has the DNA TGTGCCAGCAGCTTGACTAGCGGGAAACTGTACAATGAGCAGTTCTTC.

This clone was found once. V usage is TRBV27 and J usage is TRBJ1-5, with 11 bases fitting TRBD1. The CDR3 spans 18 residues. Germline V gives CDR1 MNHEY, CDR2 SMNVEV (reference sequence). With V trimmed by 5 bases and J by 5 bases, 14 bases remained unmatched. CDR3 bases: TGTGCCAGCAGTGTTCATGGACAGGGGGCAAATGCGGATCAGCCCCAGCATTTT. Translation gives CASSVHGQGANADQPQHF.

This chain uses TRBV11-2 with TRBJ2-7; 14 positions agree with TRBD2. V dropped 6 bases and J dropped 6; count of bases not matched to a gene: 4. This CDR3 is 14 amino acids long. Looked up from germline, CDR1 is SGHAT and CDR2 is FQNNGV. CDR3 region: CASSGLAGGSEQYF. The DNA for the CDR3 is TGTGCCAGCAGTGGACTAGCGGGAGGTAGCGAGCAGTACTTC.

The chain combines TRBV4-3 with TRBJ2-7; TRBD2 agrees at 13 bases. Trimming removed 1 base from V and 7 bases from J; junction bases left unmatched: 4. The CDR3 has 15 residues. The V gene's germline CDR1 is LGHNA and CDR2 YSLEER. The CDR3 is CASSQGTSGSLEQYF. As DNA, the CDR3 is TGCGCCAGCAGCCAAGGGACTAGCGGGAGTCTGGAGCAGTACTTC.

A single count supports this clone. The chain is built from TRBV2 and TRBJ2-7, with TRBD2 matching 7 bases. CDR3 length: 11 residues. Germline V gives CDR1 SNHLY, CDR2 FYNNEI. Trimming took 8 bases from V and 3 from J; bases not matched to a gene: 1. DNA of the CDR3: TGTGCCAGCGGACTAGTCTACGAGCAGTACTTC. It is translated as CASGLVYEQYF.

The CDR3 DNA reads TGTGCCAGCAGCGGAGGGACCAAAAACATTCAGTACTTC. Translating gives CASSGGTKNIQYF. This chain links TRBV11-2 with TRBJ2-4; D is possibly TRBD2 (6 bases). Per germline, CDR1 SGHAT and CDR2 FQNNGV. The CDR3 has 13 amino acids. V was cut by 5 bases and J by 2 bases, with 7 bases left in between.